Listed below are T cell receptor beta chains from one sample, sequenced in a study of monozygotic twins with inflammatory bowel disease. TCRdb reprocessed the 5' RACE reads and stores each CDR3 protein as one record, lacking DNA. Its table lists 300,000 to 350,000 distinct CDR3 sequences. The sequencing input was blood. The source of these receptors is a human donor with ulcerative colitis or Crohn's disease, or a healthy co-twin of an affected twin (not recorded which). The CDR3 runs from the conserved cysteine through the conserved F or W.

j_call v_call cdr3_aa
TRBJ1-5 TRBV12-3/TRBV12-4 CASKTGVSDQPQHF
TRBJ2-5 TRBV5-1 CASSLLRTSGRQETQYF
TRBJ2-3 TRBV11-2 CASSQVERGPTDTQYF
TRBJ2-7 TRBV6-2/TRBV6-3 CARGGCRTGSHSAGVEQYF
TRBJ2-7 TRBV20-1 CSAFGVNTYEQYF
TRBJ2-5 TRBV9 CASSGTPQETQYF
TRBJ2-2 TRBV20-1 CSARAWSSNTGELFF
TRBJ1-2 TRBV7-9 CASSPADRGAMRGYTF
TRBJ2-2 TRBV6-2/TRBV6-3 CASGDTGYNTGELFF
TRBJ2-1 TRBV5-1 CASRLFGTEYNEQFF
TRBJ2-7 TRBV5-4 CATAPQASQVTYEQYF
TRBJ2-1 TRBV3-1 CASRKGSVYNEQFF
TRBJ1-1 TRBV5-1 CASSPSGTGNTEAFF
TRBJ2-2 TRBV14 CASSPLGNLAGTGELFF
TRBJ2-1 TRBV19 CASSIMSGNEQFF
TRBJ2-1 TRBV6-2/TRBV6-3 CASSYEASGGNEQFF
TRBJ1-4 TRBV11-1 CASSLASGQGSRPTNEKLFF
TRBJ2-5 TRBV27 CASTPGGLETQYF
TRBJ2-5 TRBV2 CASSTRRDRDQETQYF
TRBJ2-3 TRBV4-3 CASSQEASGKGDTQYF
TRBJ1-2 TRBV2 CASPGGANYGYTF
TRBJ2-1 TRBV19 CASSIIKGNEQFF
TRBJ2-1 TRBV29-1 CSGEGVSYNEQFF
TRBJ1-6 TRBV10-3 CAISSGARNSPLHF
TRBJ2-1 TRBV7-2 CASSLERKVEQFF
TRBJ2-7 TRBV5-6 CASSPPAGALSSYEQYF
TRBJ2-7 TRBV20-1 CSARRTDSSYEQYF
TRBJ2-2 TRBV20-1 CSAITSGYTGELFF
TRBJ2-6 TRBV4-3 CASSQVEGTGANVLTF
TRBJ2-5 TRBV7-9 CASSFTNRGTNQETQYF
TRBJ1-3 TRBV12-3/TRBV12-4 CASSPTGPNTIYF
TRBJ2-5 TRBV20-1 CSASPESKETQYF
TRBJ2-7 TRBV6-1 CASIRLASSYEQYF
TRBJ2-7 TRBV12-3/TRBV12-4 CASTPSRNRVYEQYF
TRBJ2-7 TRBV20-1 CSATWGSSSGDSYEQYF
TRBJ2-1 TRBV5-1 CASSSTGTDYNEQFF
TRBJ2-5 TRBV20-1 CSAPGERETQYF
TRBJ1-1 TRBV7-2 CASSFGQGFMNTEAFF
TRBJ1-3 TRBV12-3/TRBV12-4 CASFLGRPSGNTIYF
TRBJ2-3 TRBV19 CASSIFRRGSFPDTQYF
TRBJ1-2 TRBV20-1 CSASSPQQGPTNYGYTF
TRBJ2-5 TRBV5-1 CASSWTPQETQYF